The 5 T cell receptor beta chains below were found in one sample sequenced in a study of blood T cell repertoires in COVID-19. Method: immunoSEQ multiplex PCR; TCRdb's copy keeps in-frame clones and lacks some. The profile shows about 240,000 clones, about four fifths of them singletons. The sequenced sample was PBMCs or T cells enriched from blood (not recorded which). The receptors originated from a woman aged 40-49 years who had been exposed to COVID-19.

CDR3 residues: CASSLRDRGGTGELFF. CDR3 bases: TGTGCCAGCAGCTTACGGGACAGGGGTGGCACCGGGGAGCTGTTTTTT. The chain uses TRBV7-9 and TRBJ2-2; 10 bases are a match to TRBD1. Germline CDR1 reads SEHNR; CDR2 reads FQNEAQ (reference sequence). The CDR3 loop spans 16 amino acids. With 2 bases clipped from V and 4 bases from J, the junction kept 4 bases outside the gene matches.

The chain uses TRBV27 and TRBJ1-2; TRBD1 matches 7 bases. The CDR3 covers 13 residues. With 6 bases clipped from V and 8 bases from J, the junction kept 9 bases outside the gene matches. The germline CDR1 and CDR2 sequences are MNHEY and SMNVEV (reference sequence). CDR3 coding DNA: TGTGCCAGCAGCTTGGACAGGTATAGGGGCTACACCTTC. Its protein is CASSLDRYRGYTF.

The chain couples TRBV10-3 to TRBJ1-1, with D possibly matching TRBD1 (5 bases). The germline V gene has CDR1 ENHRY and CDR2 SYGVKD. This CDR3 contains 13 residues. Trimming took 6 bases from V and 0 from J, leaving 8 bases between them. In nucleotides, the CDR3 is TGTGCCATCAGGAGACAGCTGAACACTGAAGCTTTCTTT. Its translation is CAIRRQLNTEAFF.

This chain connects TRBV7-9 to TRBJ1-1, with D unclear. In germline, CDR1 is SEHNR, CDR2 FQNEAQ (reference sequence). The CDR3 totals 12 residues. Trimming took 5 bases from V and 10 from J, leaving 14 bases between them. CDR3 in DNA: TGTGCCAGCAGCCGAATAGAGGTGGGAGCTTTCTTT. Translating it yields CASSRIEVGAFF.

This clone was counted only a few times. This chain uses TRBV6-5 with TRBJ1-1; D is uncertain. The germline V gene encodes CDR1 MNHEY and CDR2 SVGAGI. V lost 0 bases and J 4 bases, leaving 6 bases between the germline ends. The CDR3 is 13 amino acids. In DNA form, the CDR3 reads TGTGCCAGCAGTTACTCGAAAGCCACTGAAGCTTTCTTT. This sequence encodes CASSYSKATEAFF.